What follows is one T cell receptor (beta chain) and its context. This specimen comes from a study of blood T cell repertoires in COVID-19. In the study's own analysis: Researchers report that nucleated cell counts were estimated from reference gene primer amplification. Profiling relied on immunoSEQ multiplex PCR, and the TCRdb table lists in-frame clones only, not all of them. That table gives V, J and clone size, and the DNA gave D and trimming. The table includes about 52,000 clones, about 91% detected once. This sequence was found in a man aged 50 or older with active COVID-19. Sequencing input: peripheral blood.

The CDR3 DNA reads TGTGCCAGCAGTGGGGACCCCGGGACAGGTATTTACTTTGAGCAGTTCTTC. This gives the protein CASSGDPGTGIYFEQFF. The chain uses TRBV6-1 and TRBJ2-1; 8 bases are shared with TRBD1. Germline values: CDR1 MNHNS, CDR2 SASEGT. The CDR3 consists of 17 residues. After removal of 4 bases from V and 9 bases from J, the junction contained 17 bases not matched to a gene.